This entry lists 29 T cell receptor beta chains sequenced from one sample in a study of shared clonotypes between healthy human individuals (dated by TCRdb to about 2020). Library preparation was by the immunoSEQ multiplex PCR assay. TCRdb took this table from immuneACCESS and kept in-frame rearrangements with V and J called. Such tables lack part of the clones; where checked against another copy, unresolved V genes explain under half of the gap, and the rest is unexplained. This sample gives 450,000 to 500,000 clones in total; over 70% of them show up just once. Of the sample, roughly 12% is held by the ten largest clones. Specimen: PBMCs. The receptors come from a woman in her 40s in good health. Some clones in this sample may be carry-over from other donors' samples.

The CDR3 coding sequence is TGTGCCAGCAGCTTAGGGGGGGGCAGGCAGCCCCAGCATTTT. Its protein product is CASSLGGGRQPQHF. The genes are TRBV7-2 and TRBJ1-5, with D possibly matching TRBD1 (6 bases). CDR1 SGHTA and CDR2 FQGNSA come from the germline V gene. The CDR3 has 14 amino acids. The V end was cut by 1 base, the J end by 7 bases, with 11 bases between. Combining the CDR3 with reference TRBV7-2 and TRBJ1-5 gives the whole variable domain GAGVSQSPSNKVTEKGKDVELRCDPISGHTALYWYRQSLGQGLEFLIYFQGNSAPDKSGLPSDRFSAERTGGSVSTLTIQRTQQEDSAVYLCASSLGGGRQPQHFGDGTRLSIL.

J is TRBJ2-3 and V is TRBV2, with a possible D match to TRBD1 (5 bases). Trimming took off 3 bases at V and 0 bases at J, with 7 bases between the two ends. Germline V CDR1 and CDR2: SNHLY, FYNNEI. This CDR3 region has 14 residues. The CDR3 nucleotides read TGTGCCAGCAGTGACAGGACAAGCACAGATACGCAGTATTTT. Translating gives CASSDRTSTDTQYF.

This clone was detected only once. A read error is the likely source, as a far larger clone sits one nucleotide away. Other DNA sequences in the same sample also yield this CDR3. The CDR3 bases are TGTGCTTGGAGTGAGAGAGGCTCTGGAAACACCATATATTTT. Protein product: CAWSERGSGNTIYF. The chain has TRBV30 and TRBJ1-3; D gene uncertain. The CDR3 covers 14 residues. Germline V gene data show CDR1 as GTSNPN and CDR2 as SVGIG (reference sequence). The full variable domain, completed using reference TRBV30 and TRBJ1-3, is SQTIHQWPATLVQPVGSPLSLECTVEGTSNPNLYWYRQAAGRGLQLLFYSVGIGQISSEVPQNLSASRPQDRQFILSSKKLLLSDSGFYLCAWSERGSGNTIYFGEGSWLTVV.

The chain joins TRBV6-5 to TRBJ2-7; 11 positions match TRBD2. This CDR3 region has 16 residues. The V gene's germline CDR1 is MNHEY and CDR2 SVGAGI. J gave up 2 bases and V 2 bases, and 5 bases lay outside the gene matches. CDR3 residues: CASSYQTSGAAYEQYF. For the CDR3, the DNA is TGTGCCAGCAGTTACCAGACTAGCGGGGCCGCCTACGAGCAGTACTTC.

CDR3 sequence (DNA): TGTGCCAGCTCACCACCGGGACAGGGAGGAGGCGATACCTTC. It is translated as CASSPPGQGGGDTF. The chain couples TRBV18 to TRBJ1-2; TRBD1 aligns across 9 bases. Germline loops: CDR1 KGHSH, CDR2 LQKENI. The CDR3 spans 14 residues. The J segment lost 14 bases and the V segment lost 0 bases, leaving 10 bases of the junction unmatched.

The chain combines TRBV12-5 with TRBJ1-1, with 10 bases identical to TRBD1. V lost 6 bases to trimming and J lost 4 bases; unmatched junction nucleotides: 5. This CDR3 comprises 14 residues. CDR1 is LGHNT and CDR2 is FRNRAP in the germline V gene. The CDR3 protein is CASGPDRGLTEAFF. In DNA form, the CDR3 reads TGTGCTAGTGGGCCCGACAGGGGGCTCACTGAAGCTTTCTTT.

J is TRBJ2-7 and V is TRBV6-5, with 9 bases that match TRBD2. J lost 3 bases, V lost 5 bases, and 8 bases had no gene match. This CDR3 spans 15 amino acids. Germline CDR1 MNHEY, CDR2 SVGAGI. This chain's CDR3 is CASSARASGNYEQYF. In DNA form, the CDR3 reads TGTGCCAGCAGTGCCCGGGCTAGCGGGAACTACGAGCAGTACTTC.

Comment on this clone: This likely traces to a read error, being one base from a far larger clone. The chain recombines TRBV29-1 with TRBJ1-1; tentatively, D is TRBD1 (6 bases). Germline CDR1 SQVTM, CDR2 ANQGSEA. The CDR3 consists of 13 residues. The CDR3 DNA sequence: TGCAGCGTTGAAAGGGATGGGGGCACTGAAGCTTCCTTT. Protein product: CSVERDGGTEASF.

The chain recombines TRBV19 with TRBJ2-6; 10 bases match TRBD1. From germline, CDR1 is LNHDA and CDR2 SQIVND (reference sequence). The CDR3 extends over 16 amino acids. Trimming cost V 4 bases and J 1 base; bases outside gene matches: 1. The chain's CDR3 is CASSRDRGSGANVLTF. The CDR3 region has the DNA TGTGCCAGTAGTAGGGACAGGGGTTCTGGGGCCAACGTCCTGACTTTC.

V usage is TRBV28 and J usage is TRBJ1-4, with D hard to call. Germline V gene sequence: CDR1 MDHEN, CDR2 SYDVKM. The CDR3 consists of 14 residues. The ends were cut back, 9 bases at V and 0 bases at J, with 11 bases in the middle. The CDR3 protein is CASSMRSTNEKLFF. The DNA for the CDR3 is TGTGCCAGTTCTATGAGGTCAACTAATGAAAAACTGTTTTTT. Filled out from reference TRBV28 and TRBJ1-4, the complete variable domain reads DVKVTQSSRYLVKRTGEKVFLECVQDMDHENMFWYRQDPGLGLRLIYFSYDVKMKEKGDIPEGYSVSREKKERFSLILESASTNQTSMYLCASSMRSTNEKLFFGSGTQLSVL.

This clone was recorded a few times. The chain couples TRBV5-1 to TRBJ1-5, with 11 bases matching TRBD1. The V gene end was trimmed by 4 bases and the J gene end by 5 bases; junction bases not matched to a gene: 5. The CDR3 runs 15 residues. The germline gives CDR1 SGHRS, CDR2 YFSETQ. The CDR3 region is CASSPSGQGDQPQHF. DNA of the CDR3: TGCGCCAGCAGCCCTTCGGGACAGGGGGATCAGCCCCAGCATTTT.

The chain recombines TRBV18 with TRBJ1-1; weak D call: TRBD1 (6 bases). The CDR3 extends over 14 amino acids. The V end lost 6 bases, the J end lost 8 bases, and 19 bases lay between the germline ends. Germline values: CDR1 KGHSH, CDR2 LQKENI. This chain's CDR3 is CASSQDSLSTEAFF. The CDR3 region has the DNA TGTGCCAGCTCCCAGGACAGCTTATCCACGGAAGCTTTCTTT.

The chain has TRBV11-2 and TRBJ1-2; D gene uncertain. CDR1 and CDR2 from the germline V gene are SGHAT and FQNNGV. The CDR3 spans 14 residues. Trimming took 5 bases from V and 4 from J, leaving 14 bases between them. Here the CDR3 DNA reads TGTGCCAGCAGCCCCCCCCAGGAGCTCTATGGCTACACCTTC. This gives the protein CASSPPQELYGYTF. The whole variable domain, filled in from reference TRBV11-2 and TRBJ1-2, reads EAGVAQSPRYKIIEKRQSVAFWCNPISGHATLYWYQQILGQGPKLLIQFQNNGVVDDSQLPKDRFSAERLKGVDSTLKIQPAKLEDSAVYLCASSPPQELYGYTFGSGTRLTVV.

CDR3 sequence reads: CASSPVGTGEEDTQYF. CDR3 nucleotides: TGCGCCAGCAGCCCCGTCGGGACAGGGGAGGAAGATACGCAGTATTTT. The chain recombines TRBV5-1 with TRBJ2-3; 10 bases align to TRBD1. CDR1 and CDR2 (germline): SGHRS, YFSETQ. J lost 5 bases, V lost 4 bases, and 10 bases had no gene match. CDR3 length: 16 amino acids. Combining the CDR3 with reference TRBV5-1 and TRBJ2-3 gives the whole variable domain KAGVTQTPRYLIKTRGQQVTLSCSPISGHRSVSWYQQTPGQGLQFLFEYFSETQRNKGNFPGRFSGRQFSNSRSEMNVSTLELGDSALYLCASSPVGTGEEDTQYFGPGTRLTVL.

This chain uses TRBV5-4 with TRBJ2-3, with 11 nucleotides matching TRBD2. The CDR3 has 20 amino acids. Unmatched junction bases numbered 14, after V lost 1 base and J lost 1 base. CDR1 and CDR2 (germline): SGHNT, YYREEE (reference sequence). The CDR3, as DNA: TGTGCCAGCAGCTTGCCCGGACTAGCGGGTCTTCTTCGGGGCACAGATACGCAGTATTTT. Protein: CASSLPGLAGLLRGTDTQYF.

This rearrangement joins TRBV27 to TRBJ2-3; D unclear. Trimming left V 2 bases short and J 0 bases short, with 9 bases between. CDR3 length: 15 amino acids. Germline V gene sequence: CDR1 MNHEY, CDR2 SMNVEV (reference sequence). CDR3 DNA: TGTGCCAGCAGTTTAATGGATCCGAGCACAGATACGCAGTATTTT. It codes for CASSLMDPSTDTQYF.

This clone was found once. A read error is likely here: a far larger clone is one base away. Since the CDR3 does not end with the conserved phenylalanine or tryptophan, this likely comes from a read error. This chain connects TRBV15 to TRBJ1-1; 8 bases map to TRBD1. Per the germline V gene, CDR1 is LNHNV and CDR2 is YYDKDF (reference sequence). V shed 1 base and J 4 bases; nucleotides not matched to a gene: 5. There are 15 residues in the CDR3. CDR3 coding DNA: TGTGCCACCAGCAGAGGGACAGGGTATTTCACTGAAGCTTTCTCT. Amino acids: CATSRGTGYFTEAFS.

This clone appeared a single time. The genes are TRBV18 and TRBJ2-1, with D unresolved. CDR3 length: 13 residues. Germline CDR1 is KGHSH and CDR2 is LQKENI. V was pared by 0 bases and J by 9 bases, with 9 bases between. The CDR3, as DNA: TGTGCCAGCTCACCACCCTCTAGTGGTGAGCAGTTCTTC. It codes for CASSPPSSGEQFF.

With respect to this clone: A much larger clone lies one base from this, so it may be a read error. CDR3 sequence (DNA): TGTGCCAGAAGCCTCATGGGGGGGAACCTTAATGAAAAACTGTCTTTT. As protein: CARSLMGGNLNEKLSF. The chain joins TRBV5-3 to TRBJ1-4; maybe TRBD1 (5 bases). TRBV5-3 is noted as an ORF with a role that remains uncertain. The length of the CDR3 is 16 residues.

In this sample, this clone turned up once. This chain connects TRBV7-9 to TRBJ2-5; 16 bases match TRBD2. The V gene's germline CDR1 is SEHNR and CDR2 FQNEAQ (reference sequence). Trimming removed 3 bases from V and 6 bases from J; junction bases left unmatched: 4. The length of the CDR3 is 16 residues. The CDR3 loop is CASSLGLAGGPKTQYF. In DNA form, the CDR3 reads TGTGCCAGCAGCTTGGGACTAGCGGGAGGGCCGAAGACCCAGTACTTC.

The genes are TRBV29-1 and TRBJ1-2; D call uncertain. The CDR3 covers 15 residues. V gave up 1 base and J gave up 2 bases, with 14 bases separating them. CDR1 and CDR2 from the germline V gene are SQVTM and ANQGSEA. The CDR3 reads CSVEAPGRENYGYTF. In DNA form, the CDR3 reads TGCAGCGTTGAAGCTCCAGGAAGGGAAAACTATGGCTACACCTTC.

The gene calls are TRBV6-1 and TRBJ2-7; 13 positions match TRBD2. Germline trimming cut 8 bases from V and 2 bases from J; bases unmatched to any gene: 0. Looked up from germline, CDR1 is MNHNS and CDR2 is SASEGT. CDR3 length equals 13 residues. The CDR3 nucleotides read TGTGCCAGCGGACTAGCGGGAGCCTACGAGCAGTACTTC. This codes for CASGLAGAYEQYF.

CDR3 sequence (DNA): TGCAGCGTTTCGGGACTAGCGGGCACAGATACGCAGTATTTT. Its translation: CSVSGLAGTDTQYF. The chain combines TRBV29-1 with TRBJ2-3; 11 bases map to TRBD2. The germline V gene encodes CDR1 SQVTM and CDR2 ANQGSEA. This CDR3 spans 14 amino acids. V lost 5 bases and J lost 1; bases outside the gene matches: 2.

Note on this clone: Since a far larger clone is one base different, this is likely a read error. This rearrangement joins TRBV7-9 to TRBJ1-4, with a tentative D call TRBD1 (6 bases). The germline gives CDR1 SEHNR, CDR2 FQNEAQ (reference sequence). The CDR3 runs 11 residues. The CDR3 here is CASSSGQKLSF. CDR3 bases: TGTGCCAGCAGCTCCGGACAGAAACTGTCTTTT.

V and J are TRBV18 and TRBJ1-2; tentative D call: TRBD1 (5 bases). Germline CDR1 and CDR2: KGHSH and LQKENI. The CDR3 runs to 15 residues. The ends were cut back, 3 bases at V and 6 bases at J, with 17 bases in the middle. The CDR3 here is CASSPGGAGFNGYTF. The CDR3 nucleotides are TGTGCCAGCTCACCGGGCGGGGCAGGGTTCAATGGCTACACCTTC.

The chain joins TRBV27 to TRBJ1-5; no definite D call. Germline CDR1 is MNHEY and CDR2 is SMNVEV (reference sequence). The length of the CDR3 is 15 residues. Between the trimmed V and J ends, which lost 8 bases and 1 base, there was a span of 15 bases. CDR3 nucleotides: TGTGCCAGCCAAAGGAGGGATGGGAGCAATCAGCCCCAGCATTTT. Residues: CASQRRDGSNQPQHF.

On this clone: With only one base between it and a far larger clone, this is likely a read error. This chain uses TRBV6-6 with TRBJ2-5; possible D gene TRBD2, 6 bases. The assigned J gene may be wrong: the sequence end matches TRBJ2-7 better. The CDR3 spans 16 residues. Germline CDR1 reads MNHNY; CDR2 reads SVGAGI (reference sequence). CDR3 amino acids: CASSQGVPGLLYEQYF. CDR3 nucleotides: TGTGCCAGCAGTCAAGGGGTGCCGGGACTCCTCTACGAGCAGTACTTC.

The V call is TRBV28, the J call TRBJ2-3; D call uncertain. This CDR3 comprises 15 residues. Trimming took 5 bases from V and 2 from J, leaving 14 bases between them. Germline V gene lookup returns CDR1 MDHEN and CDR2 SYDVKM. The DNA of the CDR3 is TGTGCCAGCAGTGTACTACTTACAATCACAGATACGCAGTATTTT. It codes for CASSVLLTITDTQYF.

The chain links TRBV15 to TRBJ1-5, with 9 bases matching TRBD1. The CDR3 extends over 15 amino acids. V was clipped by 5 bases and J by 4 bases; unmatched bases: 6. CDR1 is LNHNV, CDR2 YYDKDF, per germline (reference sequence). The CDR3 spells CATSLYRGQNQPQHF. The CDR3 coding sequence is TGTGCCACCAGCCTCTACAGGGGGCAAAATCAGCCCCAGCATTTT.